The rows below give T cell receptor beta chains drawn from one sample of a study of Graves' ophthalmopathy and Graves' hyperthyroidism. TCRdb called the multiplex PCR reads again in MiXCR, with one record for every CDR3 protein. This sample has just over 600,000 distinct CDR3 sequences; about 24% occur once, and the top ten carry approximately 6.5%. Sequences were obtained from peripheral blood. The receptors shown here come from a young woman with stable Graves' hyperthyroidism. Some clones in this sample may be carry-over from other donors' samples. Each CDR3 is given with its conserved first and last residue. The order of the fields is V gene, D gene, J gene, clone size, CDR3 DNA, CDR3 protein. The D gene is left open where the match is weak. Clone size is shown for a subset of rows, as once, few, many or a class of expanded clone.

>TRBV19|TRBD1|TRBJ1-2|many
TGTGCCAGTAGTCCGGGACAGGGGGGCGTCCACTTAAGTAACGACTATGGCTACACCTTC
CASSPGQGGVHLSNDYGYTF
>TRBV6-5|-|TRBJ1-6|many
TGTGCCAGCAGTTACTCGGAATCCAGTTACTATAATTCACCCCTCCACTTT
CASSYSESSYYNSPLHF
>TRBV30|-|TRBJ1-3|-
TGTGCCTGGAGTGTTGGATCTGGAAACACCATATATTTT
CAWSVGSGNTIYF
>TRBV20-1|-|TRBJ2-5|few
TGCAGTGCTAGGACGAGATGGGAGGTTAGGGAGACCCAGTACTTC
CSARTRWEVRETQYF
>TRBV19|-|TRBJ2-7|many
TGTGCCAGTTCACCCCACGGGGACTACGAGCAGTACTTC
CASSPHGDYEQYF
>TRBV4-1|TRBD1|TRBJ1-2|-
TGCGCCAGCAGCCAAGGATCAACAGGGGTCTATGGCTACACCTTC
CASSQGSTGVYGYTF
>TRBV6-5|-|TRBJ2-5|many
TGTGCCAGCAGTTACAGGGTGCAGGGGCTGGGGGAGACCCAGTACTTC
CASSYRVQGLGETQYF
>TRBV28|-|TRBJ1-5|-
TGTGCCAGCAGGACCTCTTTAGGGGGTAGCAATCAGCCCCAGCATTTT
CASRTSLGGSNQPQHF
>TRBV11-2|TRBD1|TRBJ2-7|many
TGTGCCAGCAGCTTAGGGGTCTGGGGCGGACAGGGACCCTACGAGCAGTACTTC
CASSLGVWGGQGPYEQYF
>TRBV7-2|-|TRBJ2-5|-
TGTGCCAGCAGCTTAGAACGGGGCGTGACCCAGTACTTC
CASSLERGVTQYF
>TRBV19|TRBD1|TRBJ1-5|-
TGTGCCAGTAGTCCCGCGTGGACAGGGGGCGGTCAGCCCCAGCATTTT
CASSPAWTGGGQPQHF
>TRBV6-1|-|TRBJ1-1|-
TGTGCCAGCAGAGACCCAGGGAGCACTGAAGCTTTCTTT
CASRDPGSTEAFF
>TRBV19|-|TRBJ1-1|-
TGTGCCAGTAGTGCACTACCCAATGACAGACGTGAAGCTTTCTTT
CASSALPNDRREAFF
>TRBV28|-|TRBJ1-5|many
TGTGCCAGCAGTTCCTCCTCAGGCGGGCAGCCCCAGCATTTT
CASSSSSGGQPQHF
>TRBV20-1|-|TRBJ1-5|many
TGCAGTGCGAGCACTACAGGGTTCCATTTCCAGCCCCAGCATTTT
CSASTTGFHFQPQHF
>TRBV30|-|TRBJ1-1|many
TGTGCCTGGAGTCGTGACAGGAACACTGAAGCTTTCTTT
CAWSRDRNTEAFF
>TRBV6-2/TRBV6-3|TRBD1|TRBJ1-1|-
TGTGCCAGCACCCCGCGGGACAGGGCGAACACTGAAGCTTTCTTT
CASTPRDRANTEAFF
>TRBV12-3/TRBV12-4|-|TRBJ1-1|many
TGTGCCAGCAGTTTCATGAACACTGAAGCTTTCTTT
CASSFMNTEAFF
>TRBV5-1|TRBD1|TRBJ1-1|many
TGCGCCAGCAGCTTGGATGGGACAGCTATGAACACTGAAGCTTTCTTT
CASSLDGTAMNTEAFF
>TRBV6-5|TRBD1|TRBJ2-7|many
TGTGCCAGCAGTTACTTGGGACAGTCCTACGAGCAGCACTTC
CASSYLGQSYEQHF
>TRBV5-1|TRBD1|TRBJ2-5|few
TGCGCCAGCAGCGATGACAGGGCCGGAGAGACCCAGTGCTTC
CASSDDRAGETQCF
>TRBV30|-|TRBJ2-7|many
TGTGCCTGGTCAGGGCAGATCTACGAGCAGTACTTC
CAWSGQIYEQYF
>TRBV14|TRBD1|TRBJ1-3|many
TGTGCCAGCAGCCACACCTGGACAGGGGGAAACACCATATATTTT
CASSHTWTGGNTIYF
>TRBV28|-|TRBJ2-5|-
TGTGCCAGCAGGTCCCCCGCTGGGAACCAAGAGACCCAGTACTTC
CASRSPAGNQETQYF
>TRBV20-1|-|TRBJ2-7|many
TGCAGTGCTAGTACTCCTCGCGAGCAGTACTTC
CSASTPREQYF
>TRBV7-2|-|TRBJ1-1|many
TGTGCCAGCAGCTTTATTGTGGGGACTGAAGCTTTCTTT
CASSFIVGTEAFF
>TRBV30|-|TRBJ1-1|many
TGTGCCTGGAGTGCAAAATTGCCTGAAGCTTTCTTT
CAWSAKLPEAFF
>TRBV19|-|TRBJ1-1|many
TGTGCCAGTAGTATAGTCGGGCGGGCCACTGAAGCTTTCTTT
CASSIVGRATEAFF
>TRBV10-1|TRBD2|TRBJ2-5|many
TGCGCCAGCCGGGGGGGGCACTTC
CASRGGHF
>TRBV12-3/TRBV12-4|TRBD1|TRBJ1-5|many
TGTGCCAGCAGCCCCTCCCCGACAGGGCGCGGCAATCAGCCCCAGCATTTT
CASSPSPTGRGNQPQHF
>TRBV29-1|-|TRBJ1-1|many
TGCAGCGTTGGTGGAGCAGGGAACACTGAAGCTTTCTTT
CSVGGAGNTEAFF
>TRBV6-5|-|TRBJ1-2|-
TGTGCCAGCAGTTACTCGCAGGGTTTAAACTATGGCTACACCTTC
CASSYSQGLNYGYTF
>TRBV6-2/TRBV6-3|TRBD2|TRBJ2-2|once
TGTGCCAGCAGTTACACTAGCGGGGGAGCGAACACCGGGGAGCTGTTTTTT
CASSYTSGGANTGELFF
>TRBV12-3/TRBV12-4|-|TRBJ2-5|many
TGTGCCAGCAGTTCCCTTTGGGAGACCCAGTACTTC
CASSSLWETQYF
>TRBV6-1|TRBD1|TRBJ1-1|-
TGTGCCAGCACCCTAAGGGACAGGGAGAACACTGAAGCTTTCTTT
CASTLRDRENTEAFF
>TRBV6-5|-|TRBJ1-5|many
TGTGCCAGCAGTTACGGAGATAGCAATCAGCCCCAGCATTTT
CASSYGDSNQPQHF
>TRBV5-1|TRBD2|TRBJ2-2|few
TGCGCCAGCAGCTTGTATGCCAGCGGGGGAGTGAACACCGGGGAGCTGTTTTTT
CASSLYASGGVNTGELFF
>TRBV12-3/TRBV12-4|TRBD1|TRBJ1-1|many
TGTGCCAGCAGAGCCGACCAGGGACAGGGGAGTCTCTTT
CASRADQGQGSLF
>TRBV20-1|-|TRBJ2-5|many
TGCAGCCGTCACGACAGGAATGGGGGGACCCAGTACTTC
CSRHDRNGGTQYF
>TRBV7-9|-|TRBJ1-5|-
TGTGCCAGCAGCTCAGCAGGGTACAATCAGCCCCAGCATTTT
CASSSAGYNQPQHF
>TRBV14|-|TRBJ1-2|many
TGTGCCAGCAGCCATTGGACAGATAACTATGGCTACACCTTC
CASSHWTDNYGYTF
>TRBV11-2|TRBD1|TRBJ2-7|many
TGTGCCAGCAGCTTATCGACAGGGATCTCCTACGAGCAGTACTTC
CASSLSTGISYEQYF
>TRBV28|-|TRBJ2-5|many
TGTGCCAGCAGGCAAACAGAGACCCAGTACTTC
CASRQTETQYF
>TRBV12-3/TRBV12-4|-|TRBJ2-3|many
TGTGCCAGCAGTTTCATTAAGGATACGCAGTATTTT
CASSFIKDTQYF
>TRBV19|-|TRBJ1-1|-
TGTGCCAGTAGTAGGAGCCGGGGGCCGAACACTGAAGCTTTCTTT
CASSRSRGPNTEAFF
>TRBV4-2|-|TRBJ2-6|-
TGTGCCAGCAGCCCCTTATGGGCGAGACCTACTGGGGCCAACGTCCTGACTTTC
CASSPLWARPTGANVLTF
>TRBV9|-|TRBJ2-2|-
TGTGCCAGCAGCGGAGCCAGTATGGGGGAGCTGTTTTTT
CASSGASMGELFF
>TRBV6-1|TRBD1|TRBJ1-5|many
TGTGCCAGCAGGTTGGGACAGGGGAATCAGCCCCAGCATTTT
CASRLGQGNQPQHF
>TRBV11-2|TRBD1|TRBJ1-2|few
TGTGCCAGCACAACCGGGACAGGGAGGATATCTAACTATGGCTACACCTTC
CASTTGTGRISNYGYTF
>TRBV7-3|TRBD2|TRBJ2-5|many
TGTGCCAGCACCCTAACCGGGGGGGCCCAAGAGACCCAGTACTTC
CASTLTGGAQETQYF
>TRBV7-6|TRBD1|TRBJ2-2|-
TGTGCCAGCCGTAGGGGACAGTTCACCGGGGAGCTGTTTTTT
CASRRGQFTGELFF